This TCR beta chain was identified in a study of cytomegalovirus exposure and HLA in healthy donors. As for the study in general: The 130 or so validation repertoires, a later analysis reported, used the same platform as the roughly 710 first-cohort repertoires. General observations from the study: Accounts indicate the classifier identified cytomegalovirus status with strong specificity and sensitivity. Most TCR sequences showed up rarely, but some public TCRs showed up in many donors. Later, an analysis found that TCR clusters from the first cohort tended to co-occur in the roughly 110 validation repertoires.

About this clone: As yet, its antigen is unknown.

Produced via immunoSEQ multiplex PCR; TCRdb's table is partial and in-frame only. The table includes fewer than 400,000 clones, roughly 85% detected once. The V end was cut by 7 bases, the J end by 5 bases, with 16 bases between. The CDR3 extends over 14 amino acids. The V gene's germline CDR1 is SGHRS and CDR2 YFSETQ. V is TRBV5-1 and J is TRBJ2-1, with TRBD2 as a possible D gene (7 bases). The sequence was collected from a woman between 18 and 30 years old in good health and CMV-seronegative. Sequencing used PBMCs. CDR3 DNA sequence: TGCGCCAGCCGGGGGGCGGGATGGAACAATGAGCAGTTCTTC. Its translation: CASRGAGWNNEQFF.